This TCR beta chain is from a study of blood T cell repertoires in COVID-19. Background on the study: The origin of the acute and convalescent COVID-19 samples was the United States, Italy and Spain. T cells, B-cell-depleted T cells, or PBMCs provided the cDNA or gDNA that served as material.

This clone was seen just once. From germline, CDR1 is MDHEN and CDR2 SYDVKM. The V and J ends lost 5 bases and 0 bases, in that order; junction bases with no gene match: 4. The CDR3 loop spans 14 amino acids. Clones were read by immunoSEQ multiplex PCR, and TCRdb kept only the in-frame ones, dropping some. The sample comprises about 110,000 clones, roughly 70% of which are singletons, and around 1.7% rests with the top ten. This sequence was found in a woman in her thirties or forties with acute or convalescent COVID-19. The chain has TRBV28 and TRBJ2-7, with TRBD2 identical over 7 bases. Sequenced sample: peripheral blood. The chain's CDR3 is CASSRTSLSYEQYF. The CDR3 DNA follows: TGTGCCAGCAGTCGGACTAGTCTCTCCTACGAGCAGTACTTC. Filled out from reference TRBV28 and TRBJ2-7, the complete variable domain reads DVKVTQSSRYLVKRTGEKVFLECVQDMDHENMFWYRQDPGLGLRLIYFSYDVKMKEKGDIPEGYSVSREKKERFSLILESASTNQTSMYLCASSRTSLSYEQYFGPGTRLTVT.